This T cell receptor (beta chain) was profiled in a study of cytomegalovirus exposure and HLA in healthy donors. The CDR3 runs 14 residues. Per germline, CDR1 MNHEY and CDR2 SVGAGI. Trimming took 10 bases from V and 0 from J, leaving 13 bases between them. The sample holds a few counts of this clone. 13 Jbeta primers and 60 Vbeta primers were used for the PCR. The protocol was immunoSEQ multiplex PCR, while the TCRdb copy is restricted to in-frame clones and leaves out a portion. The table lists about 43,000 clones, around 60% of them singletons. The sequencing input was PBMCs. The sequence was collected from a man between 60 and 75 years old in good health and CMV-seropositive. V and J are TRBV6-5 and TRBJ2-1; maybe TRBD2 (6 bases). The DNA of the CDR3 is TGTGCCACCACCCCGGGGGACTCCTACAATGAGCAGTTCTTC. Amino acid sequence: CATTPGDSYNEQFF.